The sequence of this TCR beta chain was determined in a study of cytomegalovirus exposure and HLA in healthy donors. Germline CDR1 is SQVTM and CDR2 is ANQGSEA. This CDR3 is 11 amino acids long. Trimming removed 5 bases from V and 9 bases from J, with 11 bases in between. Turning to this clone: Its antigen is as yet unknown.

Study observations and caveats: In presence/absence analyses, roughly uniform sequencing depth across donors was assumed. In all likelihood, a cluster of highly shared sequence variants was a sequencing artifact. Some TCR beta chains (approximately 180 of them) were listed as cytomegalovirus-associated.

This PCR relied on a set of 60 Vbeta primers and 13 Jbeta primers. The repertoire was sequenced with immunoSEQ multiplex PCR; TCRdb's copy has only in-frame clones and lacks some. The sample includes approximately 200,000 clones, roughly four fifths of them seen just once. The specimen was PBMCs. This chain uses TRBV29-1 with TRBJ2-1; D uncertain. This sequence was found in a woman between 45 and 65 years old in good health and CMV-seropositive. Here the CDR3 DNA reads TGCAGCGTTCTTCCATCGGGTGAGCAGTTCTTC. Translating it yields CSVLPSGEQFF.